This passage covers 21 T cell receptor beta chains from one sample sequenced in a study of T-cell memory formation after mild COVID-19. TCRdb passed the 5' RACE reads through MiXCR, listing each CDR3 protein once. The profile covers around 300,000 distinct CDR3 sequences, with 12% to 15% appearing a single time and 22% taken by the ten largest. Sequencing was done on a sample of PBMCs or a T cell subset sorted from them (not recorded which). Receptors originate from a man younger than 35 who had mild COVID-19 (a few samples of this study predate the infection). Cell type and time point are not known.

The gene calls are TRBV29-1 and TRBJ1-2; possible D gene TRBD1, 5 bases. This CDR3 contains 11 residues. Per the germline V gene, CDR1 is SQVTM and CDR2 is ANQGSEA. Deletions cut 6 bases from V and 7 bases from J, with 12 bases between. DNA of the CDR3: TGCAGCGTGGGGACCTCCCTTGGCTACACCTTC. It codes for CSVGTSLGYTF.

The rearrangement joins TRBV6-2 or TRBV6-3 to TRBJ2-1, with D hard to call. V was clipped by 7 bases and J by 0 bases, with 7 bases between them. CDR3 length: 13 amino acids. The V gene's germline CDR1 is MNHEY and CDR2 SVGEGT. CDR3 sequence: CASTKSSYNEQFF. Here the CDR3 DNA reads TGTGCCAGCACTAAAAGCTCCTACAATGAGCAGTTCTTC.

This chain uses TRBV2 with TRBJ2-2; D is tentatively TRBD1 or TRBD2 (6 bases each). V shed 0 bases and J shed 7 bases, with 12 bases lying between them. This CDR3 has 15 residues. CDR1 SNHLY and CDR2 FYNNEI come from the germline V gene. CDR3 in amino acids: CASSEAGGIGGELFF. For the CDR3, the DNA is TGTGCCAGCAGTGAAGCAGGGGGGATAGGCGGGGAGCTGTTTTTT.

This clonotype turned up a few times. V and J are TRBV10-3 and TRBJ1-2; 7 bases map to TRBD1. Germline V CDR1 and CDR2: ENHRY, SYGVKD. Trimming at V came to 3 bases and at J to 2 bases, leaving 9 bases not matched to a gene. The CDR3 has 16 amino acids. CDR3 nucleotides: TGTGCCATCAGTGATGCCGGACAGGTTTCGAACTATGGCTACACCTTC. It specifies CAISDAGQVSNYGYTF.

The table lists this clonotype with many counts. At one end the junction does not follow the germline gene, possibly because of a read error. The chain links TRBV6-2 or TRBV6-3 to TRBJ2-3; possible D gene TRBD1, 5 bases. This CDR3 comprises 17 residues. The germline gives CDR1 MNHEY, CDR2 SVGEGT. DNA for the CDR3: TGTGCCAGCAGGAAACTTGACAGCAGACTCGGCACATATACGCAGTATTTT. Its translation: CASRKLDSRLGTYTQYF.

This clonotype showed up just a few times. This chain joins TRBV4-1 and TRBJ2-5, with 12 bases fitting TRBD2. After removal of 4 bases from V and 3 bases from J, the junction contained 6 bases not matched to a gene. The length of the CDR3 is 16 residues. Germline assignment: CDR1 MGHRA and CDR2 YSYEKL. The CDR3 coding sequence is TGCGCCAGCAGCCGATCCCGACTAGCGGGGGAAGAGACCCAGTACTTC. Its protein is CASSRSRLAGEETQYF.

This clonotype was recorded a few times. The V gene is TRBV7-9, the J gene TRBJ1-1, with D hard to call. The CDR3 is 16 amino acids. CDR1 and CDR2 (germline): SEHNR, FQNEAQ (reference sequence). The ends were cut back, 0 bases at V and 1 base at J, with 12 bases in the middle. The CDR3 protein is CASSLAERIQNTEAFF. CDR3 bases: TGTGCCAGCAGCTTAGCCGAGAGGATCCAGAACACTGAAGCTTTCTTT.

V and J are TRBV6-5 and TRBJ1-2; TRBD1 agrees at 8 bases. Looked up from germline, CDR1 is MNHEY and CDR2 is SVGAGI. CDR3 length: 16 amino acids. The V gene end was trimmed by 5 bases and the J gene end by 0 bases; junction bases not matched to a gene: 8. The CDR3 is CASSAPGTGANYGYTF. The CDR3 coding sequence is TGTGCCAGCAGTGCCCCAGGGACAGGAGCTAACTATGGCTACACCTTC.

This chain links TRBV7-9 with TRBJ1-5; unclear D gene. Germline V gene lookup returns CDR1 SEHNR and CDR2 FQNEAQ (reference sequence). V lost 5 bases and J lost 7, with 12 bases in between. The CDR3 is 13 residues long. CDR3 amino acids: CASSGGPIQPQHF. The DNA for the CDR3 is TGTGCCAGCAGCGGTGGTCCTATCCAGCCCCAGCATTTT.

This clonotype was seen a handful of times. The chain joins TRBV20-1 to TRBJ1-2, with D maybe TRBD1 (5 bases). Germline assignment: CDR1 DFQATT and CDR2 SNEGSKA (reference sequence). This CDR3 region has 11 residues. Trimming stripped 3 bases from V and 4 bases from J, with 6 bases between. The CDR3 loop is CSARGVYGYTF. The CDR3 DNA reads TGCAGTGCTAGGGGGGTCTATGGCTACACCTTC.

The CDR3 DNA is TGTGCCAGCAGCCAAAGGTTACAGGGGGCCGAGAATCAGCCCCAGCATTTT. Translated: CASSQRLQGAENQPQHF. The chain has TRBV3-2 and TRBJ1-5; TRBD1 is the table's D call and was not checked against the DNA. TRBV3-2 is recorded as a pseudogene. This CDR3 comprises 17 residues.

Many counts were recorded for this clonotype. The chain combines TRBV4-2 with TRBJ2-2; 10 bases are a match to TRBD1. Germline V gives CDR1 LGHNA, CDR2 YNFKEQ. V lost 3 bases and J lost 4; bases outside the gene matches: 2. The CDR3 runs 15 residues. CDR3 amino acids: CASSQGTGVTGELFF. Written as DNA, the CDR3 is TGTGCCAGCAGCCAGGGGACAGGGGTCACCGGGGAGCTGTTTTTT.

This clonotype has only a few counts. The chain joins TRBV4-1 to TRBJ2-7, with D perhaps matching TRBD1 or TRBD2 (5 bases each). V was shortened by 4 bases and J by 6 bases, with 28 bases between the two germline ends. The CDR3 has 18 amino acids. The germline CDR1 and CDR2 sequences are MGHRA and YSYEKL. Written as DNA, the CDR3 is TGCGCCAGCAGCCGCCTGCGCTTAGAGGGGATAATAATCGGCGAGCAGTACTTC. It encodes CASSRLRLEGIIIGEQYF.

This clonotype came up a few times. The CDR3 region has the DNA TGCGCCAGCAGCAGGACTAGCGGGGGGGCCGCAACCGGGGAGCTGTTTTTT. Translating it yields CASSRTSGGAATGELFF. The chain employs TRBV5-1 and TRBJ2-2, with 15 positions matching TRBD2. Germline V gene data show CDR1 as SGHRS and CDR2 as YFSETQ. The CDR3 has 17 residues. V lost 4 bases and J lost 5; bases outside the gene matches: 6.

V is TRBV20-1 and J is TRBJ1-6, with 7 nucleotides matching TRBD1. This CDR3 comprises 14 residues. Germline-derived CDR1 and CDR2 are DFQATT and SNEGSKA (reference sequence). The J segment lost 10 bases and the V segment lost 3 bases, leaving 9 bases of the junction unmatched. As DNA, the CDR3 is TGCAGTGCTAGCCCAGACAGGGTGGACTCACCCCTCCACTTT. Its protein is CSASPDRVDSPLHF.

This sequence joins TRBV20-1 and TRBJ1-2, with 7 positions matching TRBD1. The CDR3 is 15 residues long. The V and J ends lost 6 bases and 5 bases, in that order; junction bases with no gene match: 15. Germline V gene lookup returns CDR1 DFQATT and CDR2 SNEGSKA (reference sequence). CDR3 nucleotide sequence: TGCAGTGCCCTCCCCGGACAGGTCTTGGGGTATGGCTACACCTTC. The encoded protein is CSALPGQVLGYGYTF.

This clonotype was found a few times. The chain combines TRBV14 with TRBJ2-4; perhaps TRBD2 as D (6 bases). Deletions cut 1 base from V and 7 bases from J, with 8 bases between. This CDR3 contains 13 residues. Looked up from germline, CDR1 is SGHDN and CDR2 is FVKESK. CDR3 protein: CASSQGAGNIQYF. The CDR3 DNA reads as TGTGCCAGCAGCCAAGGCGCGGGGAACATTCAGTACTTC.

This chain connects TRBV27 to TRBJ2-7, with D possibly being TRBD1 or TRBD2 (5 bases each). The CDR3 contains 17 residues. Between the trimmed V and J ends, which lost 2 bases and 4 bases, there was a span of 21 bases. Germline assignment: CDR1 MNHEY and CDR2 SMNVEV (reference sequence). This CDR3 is CASSLVSGTDAPYEQYF. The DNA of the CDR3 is TGTGCCAGCAGTTTAGTCTCCGGGACGGACGCCCCTTACGAGCAGTACTTC.

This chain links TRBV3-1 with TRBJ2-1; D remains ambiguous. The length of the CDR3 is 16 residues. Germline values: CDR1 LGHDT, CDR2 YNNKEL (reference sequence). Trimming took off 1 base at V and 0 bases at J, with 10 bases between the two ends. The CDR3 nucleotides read TGTGCCAGCAGCCAAGGACCCGCGAGCTCCTACAATGAGCAGTTCTTC. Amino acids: CASSQGPASSYNEQFF.

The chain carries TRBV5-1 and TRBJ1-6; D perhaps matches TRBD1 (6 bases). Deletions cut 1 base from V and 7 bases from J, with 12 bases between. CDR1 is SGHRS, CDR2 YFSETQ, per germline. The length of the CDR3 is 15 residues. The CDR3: CASSLQSTGNSPLHF. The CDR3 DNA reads TGCGCCAGCAGCTTGCAGTCTACAGGGAATTCACCCCTCCACTTT.

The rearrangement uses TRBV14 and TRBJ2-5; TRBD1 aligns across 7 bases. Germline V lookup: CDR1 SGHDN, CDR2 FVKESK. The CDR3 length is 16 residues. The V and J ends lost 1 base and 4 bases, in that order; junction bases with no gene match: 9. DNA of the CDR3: TGTGCCAGCAGCCAAGCGAGAGACAGGGTTTCAGAGACCCAGTACTTC. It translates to CASSQARDRVSETQYF.